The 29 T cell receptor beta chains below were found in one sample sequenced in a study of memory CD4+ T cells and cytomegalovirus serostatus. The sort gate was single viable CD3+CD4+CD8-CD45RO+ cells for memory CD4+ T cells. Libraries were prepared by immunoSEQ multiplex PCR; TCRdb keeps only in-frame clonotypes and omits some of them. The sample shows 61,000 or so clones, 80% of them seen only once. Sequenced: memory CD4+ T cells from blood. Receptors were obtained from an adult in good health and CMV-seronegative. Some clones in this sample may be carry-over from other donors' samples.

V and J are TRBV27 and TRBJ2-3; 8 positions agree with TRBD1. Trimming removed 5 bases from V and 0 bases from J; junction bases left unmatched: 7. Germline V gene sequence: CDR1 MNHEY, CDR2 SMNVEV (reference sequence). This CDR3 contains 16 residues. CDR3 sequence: CASSKIQGGSTDTQYF. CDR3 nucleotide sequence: TGTGCCAGCAGTAAAATACAGGGGGGAAGCACAGATACGCAGTATTTT.

CDR3 in amino acids: CASRWTGVYEQYF. The CDR3, as DNA: TGTGCCAGCAGATGGACAGGGGTTTACGAGCAGTACTTC. V and J are TRBV6-1 and TRBJ2-7; 9 bases align to TRBD1. From germline, CDR1 is MNHNS and CDR2 SASEGT. The CDR3 totals 13 residues. V lost 6 bases to trimming and J lost 4 bases; unmatched junction nucleotides: 4.

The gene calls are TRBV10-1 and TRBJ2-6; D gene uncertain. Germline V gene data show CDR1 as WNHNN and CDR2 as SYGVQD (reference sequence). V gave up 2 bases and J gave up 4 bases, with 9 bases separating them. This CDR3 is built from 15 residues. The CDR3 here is CASSEVWSGANVLTF. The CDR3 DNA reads TGCGCCAGCAGTGAGGTTTGGTCCGGGGCCAACGTCCTGACTTTC.

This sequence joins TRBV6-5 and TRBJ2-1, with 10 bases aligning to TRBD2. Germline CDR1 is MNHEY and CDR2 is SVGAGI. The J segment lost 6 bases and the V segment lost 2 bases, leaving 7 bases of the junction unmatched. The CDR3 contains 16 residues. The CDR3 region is CASSYRASGGVNEQFF. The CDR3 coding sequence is TGTGCCAGCAGTTACAGGGCTAGCGGGGGTGTCAATGAGCAGTTCTTC.

The CDR3 sequence is CASSLEGLGFGADTQYF. The DNA for the CDR3 is TGCGCCAGCAGCTTGGAAGGACTTGGGTTTGGGGCAGATACGCAGTATTTT. The chain joins TRBV5-1 to TRBJ2-3; TRBD2 might be the D (5 bases). The CDR3 spans 17 residues. Deletions cut 0 bases from V and 4 bases from J, with 18 bases between. The germline V gene encodes CDR1 SGHRS and CDR2 YFSETQ.

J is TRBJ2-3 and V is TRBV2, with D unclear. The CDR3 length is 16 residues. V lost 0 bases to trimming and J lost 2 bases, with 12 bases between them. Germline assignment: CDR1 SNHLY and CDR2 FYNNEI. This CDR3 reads CASSEATAGYTDTQYF. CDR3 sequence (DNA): TGTGCCAGCAGTGAAGCTACGGCAGGATACACAGATACGCAGTATTTT.

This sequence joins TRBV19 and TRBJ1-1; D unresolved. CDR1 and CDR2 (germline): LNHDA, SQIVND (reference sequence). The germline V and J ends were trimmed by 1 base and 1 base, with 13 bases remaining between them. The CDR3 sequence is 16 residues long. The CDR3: CASSIVRRAANTEAFF. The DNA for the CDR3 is TGTGCCAGTAGTATAGTTCGGCGGGCAGCGAACACTGAAGCTTTCTTT.

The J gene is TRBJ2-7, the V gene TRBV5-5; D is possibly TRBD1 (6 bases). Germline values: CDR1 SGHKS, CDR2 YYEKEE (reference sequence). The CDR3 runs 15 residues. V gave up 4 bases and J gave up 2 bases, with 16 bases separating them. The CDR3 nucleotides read TGTGCCAGCAGCCTAACCGGGACATATACCTACGAGCAGTACTTC. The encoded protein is CASSLTGTYTYEQYF.

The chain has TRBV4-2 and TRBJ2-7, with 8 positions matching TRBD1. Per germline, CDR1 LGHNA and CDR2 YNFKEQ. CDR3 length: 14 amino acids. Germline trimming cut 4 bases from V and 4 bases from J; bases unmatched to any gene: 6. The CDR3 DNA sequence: TGTGCCAGCAGCCCCGGGACAGGAGAGTACGAGCAGTACTTC. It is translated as CASSPGTGEYEQYF.

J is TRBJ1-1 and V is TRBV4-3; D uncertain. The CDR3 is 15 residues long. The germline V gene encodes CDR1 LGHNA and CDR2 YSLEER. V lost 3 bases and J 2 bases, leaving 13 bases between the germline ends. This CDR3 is CASSQSVAANTEAFF. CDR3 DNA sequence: TGCGCCAGCAGCCAGAGTGTCGCAGCTAACACTGAAGCTTTCTTT.

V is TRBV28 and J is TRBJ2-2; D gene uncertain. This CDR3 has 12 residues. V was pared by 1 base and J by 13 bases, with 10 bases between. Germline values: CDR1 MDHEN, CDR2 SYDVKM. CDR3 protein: CASSLFAYALFF. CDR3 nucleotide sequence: TGTGCCAGCAGTTTATTCGCCTATGCGCTGTTTTTT. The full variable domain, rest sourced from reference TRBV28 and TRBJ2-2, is DVKVTQSSRYLVKRTGEKVFLECVQDMDHENMFWYRQDPGLGLRLIYFSYDVKMKEKGDIPEGYSVSREKKERFSLILESASTNQTSMYLCASSLFAYALFFGEGSRLTVL.

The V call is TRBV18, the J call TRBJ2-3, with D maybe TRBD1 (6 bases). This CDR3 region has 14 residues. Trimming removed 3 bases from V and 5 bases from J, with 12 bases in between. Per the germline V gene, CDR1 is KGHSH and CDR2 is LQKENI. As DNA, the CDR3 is TGTGCCAGCTCACCGGGGGCGGCGGGAGATACGCAGTATTTT. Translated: CASSPGAAGDTQYF.

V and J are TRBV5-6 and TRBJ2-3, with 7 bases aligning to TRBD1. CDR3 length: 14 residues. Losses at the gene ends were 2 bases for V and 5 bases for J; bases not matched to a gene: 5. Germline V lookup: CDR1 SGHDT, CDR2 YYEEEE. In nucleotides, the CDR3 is TGTGCCAGCAGCTTACAGGGGCTGGGAGATACGCAGTATTTT. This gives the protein CASSLQGLGDTQYF.

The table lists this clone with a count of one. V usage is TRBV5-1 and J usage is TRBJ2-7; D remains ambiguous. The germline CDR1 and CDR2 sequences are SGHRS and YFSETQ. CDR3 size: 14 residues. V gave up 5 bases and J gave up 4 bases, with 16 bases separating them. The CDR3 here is CASSPDGSSYEQYF. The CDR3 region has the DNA TGCGCCAGCAGTCCTGACGGCAGCAGTTACGAGCAGTACTTC.

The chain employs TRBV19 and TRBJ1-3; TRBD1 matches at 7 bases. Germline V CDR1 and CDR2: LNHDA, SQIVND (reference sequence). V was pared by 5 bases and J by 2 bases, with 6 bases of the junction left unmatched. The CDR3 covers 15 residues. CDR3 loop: CASSLPGTAGNTIYF. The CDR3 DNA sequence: TGTGCCAGTAGTTTACCCGGGACAGCTGGAAACACCATATATTTT.

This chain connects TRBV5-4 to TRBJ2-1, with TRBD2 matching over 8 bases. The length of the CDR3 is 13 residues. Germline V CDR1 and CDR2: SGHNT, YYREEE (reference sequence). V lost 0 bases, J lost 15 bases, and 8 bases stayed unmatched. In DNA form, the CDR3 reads TGTGCCAGCAGCTTGGCCGCTAGCGGGCACCTGTTCTTC. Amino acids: CASSLAASGHLFF.

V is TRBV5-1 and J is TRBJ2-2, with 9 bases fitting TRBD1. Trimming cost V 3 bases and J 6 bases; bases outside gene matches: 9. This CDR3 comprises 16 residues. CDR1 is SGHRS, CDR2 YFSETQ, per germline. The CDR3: CASSSNPGQGPGELFF. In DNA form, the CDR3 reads TGCGCCAGCAGCTCTAACCCGGGACAGGGTCCCGGGGAGCTGTTTTTT.

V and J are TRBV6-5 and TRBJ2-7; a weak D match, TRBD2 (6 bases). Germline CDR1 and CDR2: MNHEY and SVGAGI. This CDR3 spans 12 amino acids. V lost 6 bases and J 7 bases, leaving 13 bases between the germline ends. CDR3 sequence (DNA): TGTGCCAGCAGGGGGGACTCCTCGGAGCAGTACTTC. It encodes CASRGDSSEQYF.

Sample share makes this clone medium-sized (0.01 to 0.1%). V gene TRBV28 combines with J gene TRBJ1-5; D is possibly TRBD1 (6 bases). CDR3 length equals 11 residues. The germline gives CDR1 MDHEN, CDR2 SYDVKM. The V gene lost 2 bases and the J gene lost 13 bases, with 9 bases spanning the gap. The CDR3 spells CASSLGQGQHF. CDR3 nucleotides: TGTGCCAGCAGTTTAGGTCAGGGGCAGCATTTT.

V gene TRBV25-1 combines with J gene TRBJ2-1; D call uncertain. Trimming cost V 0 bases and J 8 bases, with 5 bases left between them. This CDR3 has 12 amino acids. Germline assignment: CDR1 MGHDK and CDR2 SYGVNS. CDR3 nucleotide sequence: TGTGCCAGCAGTGAATATGTTTATGAGCAGTTCTTC. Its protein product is CASSEYVYEQFF.

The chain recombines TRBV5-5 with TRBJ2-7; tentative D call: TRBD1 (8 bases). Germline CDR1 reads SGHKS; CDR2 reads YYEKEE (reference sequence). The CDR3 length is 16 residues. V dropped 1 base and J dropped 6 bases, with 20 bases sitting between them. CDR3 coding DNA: TGTGCCAGCAGCTTGCCTTTTATGTACAGGGGGGGCGAGCAGTACTTC. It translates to CASSLPFMYRGGEQYF. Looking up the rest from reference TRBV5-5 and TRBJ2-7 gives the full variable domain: DAGVTQSPTHLIKTRGQQVTLRCSPISGHKSVSWYQQVLGQGPQFIFQYYEKEERGRGNFPDRFSARQFPNYSSELNVNALLLGDSALYLCASSLPFMYRGGEQYFGPGTRLTVT.

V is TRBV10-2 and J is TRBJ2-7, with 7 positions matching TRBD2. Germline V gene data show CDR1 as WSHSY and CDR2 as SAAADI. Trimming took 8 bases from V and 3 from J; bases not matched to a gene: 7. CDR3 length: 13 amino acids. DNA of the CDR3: TGCGCCAGCCGGGGCCAGCGGGACTACGAGCAGTACTTC. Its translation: CASRGQRDYEQYF.

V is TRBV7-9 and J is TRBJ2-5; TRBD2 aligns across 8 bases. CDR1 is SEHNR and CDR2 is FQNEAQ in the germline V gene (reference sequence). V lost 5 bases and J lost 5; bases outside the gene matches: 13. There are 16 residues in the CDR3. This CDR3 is CASSPPSGRIGETQYF. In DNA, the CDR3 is TGTGCCAGCAGCCCTCCAAGCGGGAGAATTGGGGAGACCCAGTACTTC.

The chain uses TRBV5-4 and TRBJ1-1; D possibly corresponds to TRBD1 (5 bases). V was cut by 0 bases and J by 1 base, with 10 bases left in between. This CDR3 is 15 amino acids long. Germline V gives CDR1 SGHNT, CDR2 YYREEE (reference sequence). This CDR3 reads CASSLVGAGNTEAFF. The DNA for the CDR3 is TGTGCCAGCAGCTTGGTTGGGGCAGGGAACACTGAAGCTTTCTTT.

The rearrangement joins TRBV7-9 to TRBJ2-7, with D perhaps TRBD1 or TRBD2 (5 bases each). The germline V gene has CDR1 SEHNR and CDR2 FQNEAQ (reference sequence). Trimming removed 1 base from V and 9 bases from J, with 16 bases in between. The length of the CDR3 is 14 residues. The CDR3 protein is CASSLGVERGPQYF. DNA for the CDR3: TGTGCCAGCAGCTTAGGAGTAGAGAGGGGCCCGCAGTACTTC.

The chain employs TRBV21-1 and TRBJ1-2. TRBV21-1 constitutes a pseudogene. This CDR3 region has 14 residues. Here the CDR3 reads CASSKERVRYGYTF. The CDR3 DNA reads TGTGCCAGCAGCAAAGAAAGGGTCCGGTATGGCTACACCTTC.

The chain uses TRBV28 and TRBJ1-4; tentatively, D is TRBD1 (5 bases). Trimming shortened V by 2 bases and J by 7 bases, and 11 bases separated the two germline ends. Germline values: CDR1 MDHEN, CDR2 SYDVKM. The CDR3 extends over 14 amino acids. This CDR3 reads CASSLNGRGEKLFF. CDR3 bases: TGTGCCAGCAGTTTAAACGGGAGGGGTGAAAAACTGTTTTTT.

CDR3 sequence: CASSLVGGEVEQYF. CDR3 DNA sequence: TGCGCCAGCAGCTTGGTAGGAGGGGAGGTCGAGCAGTACTTC. The rearrangement links TRBV5-1 to TRBJ2-7; D is perhaps TRBD2 (6 bases). V was cut by 0 bases and J by 6 bases, with 13 bases left in between. CDR1 and CDR2 (germline): SGHRS, YFSETQ. There are 14 residues in the CDR3.

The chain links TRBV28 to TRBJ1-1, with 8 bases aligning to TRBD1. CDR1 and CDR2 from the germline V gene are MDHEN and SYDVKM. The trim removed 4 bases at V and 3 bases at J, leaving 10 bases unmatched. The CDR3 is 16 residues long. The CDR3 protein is CASSSPSDRGYTEAFF. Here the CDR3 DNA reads TGTGCCAGCAGTTCCCCTTCTGACAGGGGTTACACTGAAGCTTTCTTT.